One and the same sample provided the 18 T cell receptor beta chains below, sequenced in a study of PD-1 blockade in classical Hodgkin lymphoma. The repertoire was sequenced with immunoSEQ multiplex PCR; TCRdb's copy has only in-frame clones and lacks some. Among about 20,000 clones listed, roughly nine tenths were seen once. Time point described: newly diagnosed, previously untreated cHL patient sample. Purification of CD4+ T cells from thawed PBMCs was achieved by magnetic negative selection. The sequenced sample was CD4+ T cells from blood. These receptors came from a human donor with classical Hodgkin lymphoma.

The gene calls are TRBV6-4 and TRBJ2-1, with 7 bases aligning to TRBD2. CDR3 length equals 15 residues. J lost 4 bases, V lost 5 bases, and 8 bases had no gene match. CDR1 is MRHNA and CDR2 is SNTAGT in the germline V gene. The CDR3 DNA follows: TGTGCCAGCAGTCCCCTAGCGGACCCTTACAATGAGCAGTTCTTC. Protein sequence: CASSPLADPYNEQFF.

The chain uses TRBV19 and TRBJ2-7, with TRBD2 as a possible D gene (5 bases). CDR1 and CDR2 (germline): LNHDA, SQIVND (reference sequence). Trimming cost V 6 bases and J 3 bases, with 9 bases left between them. The CDR3 is 12 amino acids. CDR3 in DNA: TGTGCCAGTAGCCCCCGGGGCTACGAGCAGTACTTC. Amino acid sequence: CASSPRGYEQYF. Variable domain in full (rest from reference TRBV19 and TRBJ2-7): DGGITQSPKYLFRKEGQNVTLSCEQNLNHDAMYWYRQDPGQGLRLIYYSQIVNDFQKGDIAEGYSVSREKKESFPLTVTSAQKNPTAFYLCASSPRGYEQYFGPGTRLTVT.

The V gene is TRBV7-2, the J gene TRBJ2-1; D not certain. The germline V gene has CDR1 SGHTA and CDR2 FQGNSA. The CDR3 loop spans 12 amino acids. V gave up 5 bases and J gave up 8 bases, with 10 bases separating them. The CDR3 loop is CASSQTIYEQFF. CDR3 bases: TGTGCCAGCAGCCAGACAATTTATGAGCAGTTCTTC.

The J gene is TRBJ2-7, the V gene TRBV7-2; no definite D call. CDR3 length equals 19 residues. Germline CDR1 reads SGHTA; CDR2 reads FQGNSA. V lost 3 bases, J lost 3 bases, and 27 bases lay in between. The CDR3 DNA is TGTGCCAGCAGCTTGTCTCCCTACCGCGCAGTCACTGTATTCTACGAGCAGTACTTC. This translates into CASSLSPYRAVTVFYEQYF. The full variable domain, completed using reference TRBV7-2 and TRBJ2-7, is GAGVSQSPSNKVTEKGKDVELRCDPISGHTALYWYRQSLGQGLEFLIYFQGNSAPDKSGLPSDRFSAERTGGSVSTLTIQRTQQEDSAVYLCASSLSPYRAVTVFYEQYFGPGTRLTVT.

V and J are TRBV27 and TRBJ2-7, with D uncertain. CDR1 MNHEY and CDR2 SMNVEV come from the germline V gene (reference sequence). The CDR3 is made up of 14 amino acids. The ends were cut back, 6 bases at V and 0 bases at J, with 12 bases in the middle. CDR3 sequence: CASSPGDSSYEQYF. The DNA for the CDR3 is TGTGCCAGCAGCCCTGGGGATAGCTCCTACGAGCAGTACTTC.

The J gene is TRBJ2-1, the V gene TRBV4-3; 8 bases align to TRBD2. V was clipped by 1 base and J by 2 bases; unmatched bases: 4. In germline, CDR1 is LGHNA, CDR2 YSLEER. The CDR3 consists of 16 residues. CDR3 nucleotides: TGCGCCAGCAGCCAAGCGGGAGGGCCCCCCTACAATGAGCAGTTCTTC. Its translation is CASSQAGGPPYNEQFF.

In its sample, this clone was seen once. This rearrangement joins TRBV28 to TRBJ2-1, with a weak D call TRBD1 (5 bases). Per the germline V gene, CDR1 is MDHEN and CDR2 is SYDVKM. V shed 5 bases and J shed 9 bases, with 17 bases lying between them. This CDR3 has 14 amino acids. The CDR3, as DNA: TGTGCCAGCAGTCAACAGGTTCAGCAATTTGAGCAGTTCTTC. The encoded protein is CASSQQVQQFEQFF.

The chain has TRBV5-1 and TRBJ2-7, with 7 positions matching TRBD1. The CDR3 sequence is 14 residues long. Germline-derived CDR1 and CDR2 are SGHRS and YFSETQ. V was pared by 0 bases and J by 2 bases, with 2 bases of the junction left unmatched. CDR3 DNA: TGCGCCAGCAGCTTGGGGACAGGACCCTACGAGCAGTACTTC. It specifies CASSLGTGPYEQYF.

This chain connects TRBV6-5 to TRBJ2-7, with a possible D match to TRBD1 (5 bases). The CDR3 length is 13 residues. Deletions cut 6 bases from V and 3 bases from J, with 12 bases between. Germline lookup yields CDR1 MNHEY and CDR2 SVGAGI. The CDR3 region is CASRVFQGYEQYF. The CDR3 nucleotides read TGTGCCAGCAGAGTATTTCAGGGCTACGAGCAGTACTTC.

V is TRBV7-2 and J is TRBJ2-4; D might be TRBD1 or TRBD2, each matching 5 bases. V was trimmed by 5 bases and J by 3 bases, leaving 23 bases between them. From germline, CDR1 is SGHTA and CDR2 FQGNSA. The length of the CDR3 is 18 residues. The CDR3 reads CASSPRGVRLEDKNIQYF. The DNA for the CDR3 is TGTGCCAGCAGCCCCCGAGGGGTACGCTTGGAGGACAAAAACATTCAGTACTTC. Full variable domain (outside the CDR3, taken from reference TRBV7-2 and TRBJ2-4): GAGVSQSPSNKVTEKGKDVELRCDPISGHTALYWYRQSLGQGLEFLIYFQGNSAPDKSGLPSDRFSAERTGGSVSTLTIQRTQQEDSAVYLCASSPRGVRLEDKNIQYFGAGTRLSVL.

The V gene is TRBV7-2, the J gene TRBJ2-1; possible D gene TRBD2, 6 bases. The CDR3 has 14 residues. Per the germline V gene, CDR1 is SGHTA and CDR2 is FQGNSA. V was cut by 2 bases and J by 6 bases, with 11 bases left in between. The CDR3 region has the DNA TGTGCCAGCAGCTTAATCGGGGACTCCAATGAGCAGTTCTTC. It yields the protein CASSLIGDSNEQFF.

V and J are TRBV7-2 and TRBJ1-2; TRBD1 matches at 7 bases. The germline V gene has CDR1 SGHTA and CDR2 FQGNSA. The V segment lost 4 bases and the J segment 3 bases; nucleotides outside the gene matches: 5. The CDR3 consists of 14 residues. The DNA of the CDR3 is TGTGCCAGCAGCTCGCTAACAGGGGACTATGGCTACACCTTC. Translating gives CASSSLTGDYGYTF.

This chain connects TRBV28 to TRBJ2-7; 9 bases are shared with TRBD1. Per germline, CDR1 MDHEN and CDR2 SYDVKM. V gave up 6 bases and J gave up 3 bases; unmatched junction bases: 6. This CDR3 has 14 amino acids. The DNA of the CDR3 is TGTGCCAGCAGCCGGGGACAGGGTTACTACGAGCAGTACTTC. This gives the protein CASSRGQGYYEQYF.

This chain joins TRBV2 and TRBJ2-7; TRBD2 is a possible D gene (5 bases). This CDR3 region has 12 residues. The V end lost 2 bases, the J end lost 6 bases, and 8 bases lay between the germline ends. Germline CDR1 is SNHLY and CDR2 is FYNNEI. For the CDR3, the DNA is TGTGCCAGCAGTGAATCCGGAGGCGAGCAGTACTTC. Encoded protein: CASSESGGEQYF.

This clone was seen once. This chain uses TRBV7-2 with TRBJ2-7; possible D gene TRBD2, 5 bases. V gave up 7 bases and J gave up 3 bases, with 19 bases separating them. Germline V CDR1 and CDR2: SGHTA, FQGNSA. The CDR3 consists of 15 residues. CDR3 DNA sequence: TGTGCCAGCACCTTCTTCGGCGGGTTTGGCTACGAGCAGTACTTC. Its protein is CASTFFGGFGYEQYF. Complete variable domain (other parts from reference TRBV7-2 and TRBJ2-7): GAGVSQSPSNKVTEKGKDVELRCDPISGHTALYWYRQSLGQGLEFLIYFQGNSAPDKSGLPSDRFSAERTGGSVSTLTIQRTQQEDSAVYLCASTFFGGFGYEQYFGPGTRLTVT.

V and J are TRBV4-1 and TRBJ2-2; D gene unclear. The CDR3 contains 16 residues. Between the trimmed V and J ends, which lost 2 bases and 6 bases, there was a span of 16 bases. The germline CDR1 and CDR2 sequences are MGHRA and YSYEKL. The CDR3 sequence: CASSQILTPGPGELFF. The CDR3 DNA sequence: TGCGCCAGCAGCCAAATACTCACCCCTGGACCCGGGGAGCTGTTTTTT.

The V call is TRBV5-1, the J call TRBJ1-3; D gene ambiguous. Germline V lookup: CDR1 SGHRS, CDR2 YFSETQ. There are 14 residues in the CDR3. V lost 2 bases to trimming and J lost 0 bases, with 6 bases between them. CDR3 sequence reads: CASSFGDSGNTIYF. The CDR3 coding sequence is TGCGCCAGCAGCTTCGGGGACTCTGGAAACACCATATATTTT. The whole variable domain, filled in from reference TRBV5-1 and TRBJ1-3, reads KAGVTQTPRYLIKTRGQQVTLSCSPISGHRSVSWYQQTPGQGLQFLFEYFSETQRNKGNFPGRFSGRQFSNSRSEMNVSTLELGDSALYLCASSFGDSGNTIYFGEGSWLTVV.

Concerning this clone itself: Other DNA sequences of this sample code for an identical CDR3. The genes are TRBV9 and TRBJ1-1; D remains ambiguous. Trimming took off 0 bases at V and 2 bases at J, with 5 bases between the two ends. The CDR3 covers 13 residues. The V gene's germline CDR1 is SGDLS and CDR2 YYNGEE. The CDR3 DNA reads TGTGCCAGCAGCGTAGAGGGTAACACTGAAGCTTTCTTT. Encoded protein: CASSVEGNTEAFF.